These T cell receptor beta chains were read from a single sample in a study of cytotoxic CD8 clonotypes in ibrutinib-treated CLL. Clones were sequenced by immunoSEQ multiplex PCR, and TCRdb holds only the in-frame ones, with some missing. The sample gives 53,000 or so clones, 54% of which show up once; around 25% is in the top ten. Specimen: PBMCs, collected at disease progression, from a patient treated with ibrutinib. The source is a human donor with chronic lymphocytic leukemia. CDR3s include the opening cysteine and the closing phenylalanine or tryptophan. A D gene is named only where the DNA matches it firmly. A clone size is listed for some rows: how often the clone was seen (once, few, many), or a class if it is expanded.

abundance	len	j_gene	v_gene	d_gene	CDR3nt	CDR3aa
few	15	TRBJ1-3	TRBV6-1	-	TGTGCCAGCAGAGCGGGACGGCTGCCTGGAAACACCATATATTTT	CASRAGRLPGNTIYF
-	14	TRBJ2-7	TRBV5-1	TRBD1	TGCGCCAGCAGCCCAGGGACAGGGTATAGCGAGCAGTACTTC	CASSPGTGYSEQYF
-	11	TRBJ2-3	TRBV5-1	-	TGCGCCAGCAGCGTCACAGATACGCAGTATTTT	CASSVTDTQYF
few	13	TRBJ1-2	TRBV6-1	-	TGTGCCAGCAGTGAACTGGGGCCGGTAAGCTACACCTTC	CASSELGPVSYTF
-	15	TRBJ2-7	TRBV5-1	TRBD2	TGCGCCAGCACCCCAGGGCTGGGAGGGGTCTACGAGCAGTACTTC	CASTPGLGGVYEQYF
-	16	TRBJ1-1	TRBV15	-	TGTGCCACCAGCAGAGAGATAGGGGCGCAGGACACTGAAGCTTTCTTT	CATSREIGAQDTEAFF
-	12	TRBJ1-1	TRBV27	-	TGTGCCAGCAGTCCCCCCAAGGATGAAGCTTTCTTT	CASSPPKDEAFF
-	14	TRBJ1-1	TRBV7-9	-	TGTGCCAGCAGCCAAAATATATACAACACTGAAGCTTTCTTT	CASSQNIYNTEAFF
-	14	TRBJ2-1	TRBV27	-	TGTGCCAGCAGTTTACATCCCCAGTACAATGAGCAGTTCTTC	CASSLHPQYNEQFF
few	14	TRBJ1-4	TRBV5-6	TRBD1	TGTGCCAGCAGCCCAAGACAGGGGAATGAAAAACTGTTTTTT	CASSPRQGNEKLFF
-	13	TRBJ1-1	TRBV19	-	TGTGCCAGTATGGGCAGGGTCTCAACTGAAGCTTTCTTT	CASMGRVSTEAFF
few	11	TRBJ1-1	TRBV6-5	TRBD1	TGTGCCAGCAATTACAGGGGTGAAGCTTTCTTT	CASNYRGEAFF
few	15	TRBJ1-2	TRBV11-2	TRBD1	TGTGCCAGCAGCTTAGCCGCCGGGACAGGGAACGGCTACACCTTC	CASSLAAGTGNGYTF
-	15	TRBJ2-5	TRBV11-2	-	TGTGCCAGCAGCTTTAATCGTGGGGCCGCAGAGACCCAGTACTTC	CASSFNRGAAETQYF
few	16	TRBJ2-7	TRBV23-1	-	TGCGCCAGCAGTCAATCTAGGAGGGAATTCTCCTACGAGCAGTACTTC	CASSQSRREFSYEQYF
few	14	TRBJ1-2	TRBV2	-	TGTGCCAGCAGTGAACAGGGCAGCGACTATGGCTACACCTTC	CASSEQGSDYGYTF
-	14	TRBJ2-7	TRBV7-8	-	TGTGCCAGCAGCTTAGGTCCAGGGCCCTACGAGCAGTACTTC	CASSLGPGPYEQYF
-	12	TRBJ1-6	TRBV2	-	TGTGCGCGATCGGCAGGCCTTTCACCCCTCCACTTT	CARSAGLSPLHF
once	14	TRBJ2-3	TRBV29-1	TRBD1	TGCAGCGTGGACAGGGACCCAAACACAGATACGCAGTATTTT	CSVDRDPNTDTQYF
few	13	TRBJ1-1	TRBV30	-	TGTGCCCAGGCCCGGGACCGGAACACTGAAGCTTTCTTT	CAQARDRNTEAFF
-	16	TRBJ2-1	TRBV7-2	TRBD2	TGTGCCAGCAGCTTAGTGGGCGGGGGAGCGATGAATGAGCAGTTCTTC	CASSLVGGGAMNEQFF
-	14	TRBJ1-2	TRBV25-1	-	TGTGCCAGCAGTGCTGACCGGGGCGTATATGGCTACACCTTC	CASSADRGVYGYTF
many	15	TRBJ1-1	TRBV5-4	-	TGTGCCAGCAGCTTGGGGGGTGACATGAACACTGAAGCTTTCTTT	CASSLGGDMNTEAFF
-	15	TRBJ1-3	TRBV7-2	-	TGTGCCAGCAGCTCCTTGGTACTACACGGAAACACCATATATTTT	CASSSLVLHGNTIYF
-	13	TRBJ1-1	TRBV28	-	TGTGCCAGCAGTTTATCCTTCCCGCTTTCCCCTTTCTTT	CASSLSFPLSPFF
-	14	TRBJ2-7	TRBV5-6	TRBD2	TGTGCCAGCAGCTCCCCGGGACTAATCTACGAGCAGTACTTC	CASSSPGLIYEQYF
few	13	TRBJ1-5	TRBV28	-	TGTGCCAGCAGCCGCGATAGCAATCAGCCCCAGCATTTT	CASSRDSNQPQHF
-	14	TRBJ1-5	TRBV2	-	TGTGCCAGCGGAGGAGACTTGGGCAATCAGCCCCAGCATTTT	CASGGDLGNQPQHF
few	13	TRBJ1-2	TRBV6-5	-	TGTGCCAGCAGTTACGGGAGGGGGTATGGCTACACCTTC	CASSYGRGYGYTF
few	14	TRBJ1-1	TRBV6-1	-	TGTGCCAGCAGTAAAGCCGGGGGGGGCACTGAAGCTTTCTTT	CASSKAGGGTEAFF
-	15	TRBJ1-1	TRBV7-2	-	TGTGCCAGCAGCCCATCCGGGACGGTTAACACTGAAGCTTTCTTT	CASSPSGTVNTEAFF
-	14	TRBJ2-2	TRBV7-2	TRBD2	TGTGCCAGCAGGTGGACTAGCGGTCCCGGGGAGCTGTTTTTT	CASRWTSGPGELFF
-	15	TRBJ1-2	TRBV28	TRBD1	TGTGCCAGCAGTTTAGGTCCGGGACAGGGGTATGGCTACACCTTC	CASSLGPGQGYGYTF
-	16	TRBJ2-1	TRBV21-1	-	TGTGCCAGCAGGGGTCCCGGGACAGGCTCCTACAATGAGCAGTTCTTC	CASRGPGTGSYNEQFF
-	13	TRBJ2-7	TRBV6-5	TRBD1	TGTGCCACCCAGGGTGGGACAGCCTTCGAGCAGTACTTC	CATQGGTAFEQYF
-	16	TRBJ2-7	TRBV7-9	TRBD2	TGTGCCAGCAGCCCGCCCAACCTAGCGGGAGGAGGTGAGCAGTACTTC	CASSPPNLAGGGEQYF
-	14	TRBJ2-2	TRBV5-8	-	TGTGCCAGCAGCTTGAGCCTAGCGTCCGGGGAGCTGTTTTTT	CASSLSLASGELFF
-	11	TRBJ1-2	TRBV19	-	TGTGCCAGTTTAGGGGGAGAAGGCTACACCTTC	CASLGGEGYTF
-	15	TRBJ1-1	TRBV7-8	TRBD1	TGTGCCAGCAGCCCATTGGACAGGGGGAACACTGAAGCTTTCTTT	CASSPLDRGNTEAFF
few	13	TRBJ2-5	TRBV30	-	TGTGCCTGGAGTGTACTCAGGCGAGAGACCCAGTACTTC	CAWSVLRRETQYF
few	13	TRBJ1-2	TRBV7-3	-	TGTGCCAGCAGCCCCTGGAGGGTCTATGGCTACACCTTC	CASSPWRVYGYTF
-	12	TRBJ2-5	TRBV28	-	TGTGCCAGCAGGGACGTCGTTCGGACCCAGTACTTC	CASRDVVRTQYF
-	13	TRBJ2-3	TRBV6-5	-	TGTGCCAGCAGCACAGGGTGGACAGATACGCAGTATTTT	CASSTGWTDTQYF
few	16	TRBJ2-1	TRBV4-2	-	TGTGCCAGCAGCCGCTCGTGGGGAGAATCCTACAATGAGCAGTTCTTC	CASSRSWGESYNEQFF
few	13	TRBJ2-7	TRBV19	TRBD2	TGTGCCATTCGGGCTAGCGGGAGTAGCGAGCAGCACTTC	CAIRASGSSEQHF